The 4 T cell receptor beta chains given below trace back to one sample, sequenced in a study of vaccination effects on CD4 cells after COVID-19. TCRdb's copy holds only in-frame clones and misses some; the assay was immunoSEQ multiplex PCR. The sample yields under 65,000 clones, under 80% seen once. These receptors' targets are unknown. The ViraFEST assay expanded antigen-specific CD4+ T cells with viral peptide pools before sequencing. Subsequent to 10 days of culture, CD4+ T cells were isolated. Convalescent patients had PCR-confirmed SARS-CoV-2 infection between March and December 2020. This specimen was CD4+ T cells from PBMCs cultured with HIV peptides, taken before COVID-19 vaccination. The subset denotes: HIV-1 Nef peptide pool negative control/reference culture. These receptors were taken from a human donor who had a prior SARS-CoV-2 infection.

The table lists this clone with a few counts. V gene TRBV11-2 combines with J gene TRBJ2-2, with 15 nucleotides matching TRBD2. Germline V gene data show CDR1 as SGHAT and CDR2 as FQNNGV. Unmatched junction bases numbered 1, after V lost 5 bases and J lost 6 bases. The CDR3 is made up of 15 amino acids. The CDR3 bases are TGTGCCAGCAGCCGGACTAGCGGGAGGGCCGGGGAGCTGTTTTTT. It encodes CASSRTSGRAGELFF. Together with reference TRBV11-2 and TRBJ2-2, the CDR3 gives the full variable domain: EAGVAQSPRYKIIEKRQSVAFWCNPISGHATLYWYQQILGQGPKLLIQFQNNGVVDDSQLPKDRFSAERLKGVDSTLKIQPAKLEDSAVYLCASSRTSGRAGELFFGEGSRLTVL.

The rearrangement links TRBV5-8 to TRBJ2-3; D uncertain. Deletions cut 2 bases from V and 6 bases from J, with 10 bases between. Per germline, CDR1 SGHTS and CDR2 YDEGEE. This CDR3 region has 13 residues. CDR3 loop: CASSFANGDTQYF. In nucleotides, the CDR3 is TGTGCCAGCAGCTTTGCAAACGGGGATACGCAGTATTTT. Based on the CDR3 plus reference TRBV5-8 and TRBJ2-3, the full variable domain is EAGVTQSPTHLIKTRGQQATLRCSPISGHTSVYWYQQALGLGLQFLLWYDEGEERNRGNFPPRFSGRQFPNYSSELNVNALELEDSALYLCASSFANGDTQYFGPGTRLTVL.

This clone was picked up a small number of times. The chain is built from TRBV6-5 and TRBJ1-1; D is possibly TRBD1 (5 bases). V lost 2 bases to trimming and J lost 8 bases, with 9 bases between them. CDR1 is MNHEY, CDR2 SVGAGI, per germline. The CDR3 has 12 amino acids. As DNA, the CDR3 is TGTGCCAGCAGTTACGGAGGGGAAGAAGCTTTCTTT. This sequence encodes CASSYGGEEAFF.

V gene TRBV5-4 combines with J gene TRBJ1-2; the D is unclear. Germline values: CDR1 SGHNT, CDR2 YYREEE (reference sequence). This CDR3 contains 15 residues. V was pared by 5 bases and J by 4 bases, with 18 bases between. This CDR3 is CASSALGAASYGYTF. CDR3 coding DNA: TGTGCCAGCAGTGCCCTTGGAGCGGCTAGCTATGGCTACACCTTC.